The 20 T cell receptor beta chains in this list originate from one sample, sequenced in a study of shared clonotypes between healthy human individuals. The method was immunoSEQ multiplex PCR; TCRdb's version includes in-frame clones alone and lacks a portion of them. Among 2 million to 2.5 million clones listed, 80% to 95% were seen once. Sequenced sample: naive CD4+ T cells from PBMCs. Described subset: CD45RA+ positively selected. These receptors originate from a man aged 18 to 30 in good health. Some clones in this sample may be carry-over from other donors' samples.

The chain employs TRBV18 and TRBJ2-1; a possible D gene is TRBD2 (6 bases). The CDR3 covers 16 residues. CDR1 and CDR2 from the germline V gene are KGHSH and LQKENI. Trimming removed 2 bases at V and 5 bases at J, with 16 bases between. CDR3 DNA sequence: TGTGCCAGCTCACCAGCCGAAGCGGGTAAAAACAATGAGCAGTTCTTC. It specifies CASSPAEAGKNNEQFF.

The chain joins TRBV27 to TRBJ2-7, with no clear D. The ends were cut back, 5 bases at V and 3 bases at J, with 17 bases in the middle. The CDR3 has 15 residues. Germline CDR1 reads MNHEY; CDR2 reads SMNVEV (reference sequence). The CDR3 reads CASSIRISSFYEQYF. The CDR3 DNA follows: TGTGCCAGCAGTATACGAATTTCCTCTTTCTACGAGCAGTACTTC.

The rearrangement joins TRBV9 to TRBJ2-2; tentatively, D is TRBD2 (6 bases). V lost 2 bases and J lost 2, with 13 bases in between. This CDR3 spans 16 amino acids. Germline lookup yields CDR1 SGDLS and CDR2 YYNGEE. As DNA, the CDR3 is TGTGCCAGCAGCGTTGGGGGGACTCTTAACACCGGGGAGCTGTTTTTT. This gives the protein CASSVGGTLNTGELFF. Looking up the rest from reference TRBV9 and TRBJ2-2 gives the full variable domain: DSGVTQTPKHLITATGQRVTLRCSPRSGDLSVYWYQQSLDQGLQFLIQYYNGEERAKGNILERFSAQQFPDLHSELNLSSLELGDSALYFCASSVGGTLNTGELFFGEGSRLTVL.

J is TRBJ2-7 and V is TRBV5-5; TRBD1 might be the D (6 bases). The CDR3 length is 12 residues. V was trimmed by 5 bases and J by 3 bases, leaving 9 bases between them. CDR1 and CDR2 (germline): SGHKS, YYEKEE (reference sequence). The CDR3 loop reads CASSGGYYEQYF. The CDR3, as DNA: TGTGCCAGCAGTGGGGGCTACTACGAGCAGTACTTC.

J is TRBJ1-5 and V is TRBV28; D remains ambiguous. Germline V gene sequence: CDR1 MDHEN, CDR2 SYDVKM. Deletions cut 6 bases from V and 7 bases from J, with 16 bases between. The CDR3 is 14 residues long. This CDR3 reads CASSSVGSQQPQHF. The CDR3 DNA sequence: TGTGCCAGCAGCTCCGTGGGGTCCCAACAGCCCCAGCATTTT.

In this sample, this clone turned up once. The V gene is TRBV5-8, the J gene TRBJ1-5; D gene ambiguous. Germline CDR1 reads SGHTS; CDR2 reads YDEGEE. The CDR3 loop spans 15 amino acids. V was shortened by 0 bases and J by 3 bases, with 10 bases between the two germline ends. The CDR3 coding sequence is TGTGCCAGCAGCTTGGGGGCGGGGAACAATCAGCCCCAGCATTTT. It is translated as CASSLGAGNNQPQHF.

The gene calls are TRBV14 and TRBJ1-2, with a weak D call TRBD1 (5 bases). Germline lookup yields CDR1 SGHDN and CDR2 FVKESK. This CDR3 spans 16 amino acids. V gave up 1 base and J gave up 0 bases, with 12 bases separating them. CDR3 amino acids: CASSQVGAAANYGYTF. CDR3 bases: TGTGCCAGCAGCCAAGTTGGGGCCGCAGCTAACTATGGCTACACCTTC.

The chain combines TRBV9 with TRBJ2-2, with TRBD2 matching over 11 bases. V lost 0 bases to trimming and J lost 4 bases; unmatched junction nucleotides: 5. The CDR3 loop spans 17 amino acids. CDR1 and CDR2 from the germline V gene are SGDLS and YYNGEE. The CDR3 protein is CASSVVSGRVSTGELFF. The CDR3 DNA is TGTGCCAGCAGCGTAGTTAGCGGGAGGGTCTCCACCGGGGAGCTGTTTTTT.

The chain uses TRBV7-2 and TRBJ1-1; TRBD1 is a possible D gene (6 bases). The CDR3 is made up of 14 amino acids. Trimming took 3 bases from V and 4 from J, leaving 12 bases between them. Germline-derived CDR1 and CDR2 are SGHTA and FQGNSA. In DNA, the CDR3 is TGTGCCAGCAGCTTTTGGGAAGGGGGCACTGAAGCTTTCTTT. Protein: CASSFWEGGTEAFF.

The chain recombines TRBV5-1 with TRBJ2-7, with D possibly TRBD2 on 5 matching bases. The V gene lost 4 bases and the J gene lost 2 bases, with 19 bases spanning the gap. CDR1 SGHRS and CDR2 YFSETQ come from the germline V gene. This CDR3 is built from 16 residues. The CDR3 coding sequence is TGCGCCAGCAGCCAGATGGGTACCGGGATTACCTACGAGCAGTACTTC. Translated, it gives CASSQMGTGITYEQYF. Full variable domain (missing parts from reference TRBV5-1 and TRBJ2-7): KAGVTQTPRYLIKTRGQQVTLSCSPISGHRSVSWYQQTPGQGLQFLFEYFSETQRNKGNFPGRFSGRQFSNSRSEMNVSTLELGDSALYLCASSQMGTGITYEQYFGPGTRLTVT.

The rearrangement links TRBV19 to TRBJ1-1; the D is unclear. Trimming cost V 0 bases and J 0 bases, with 8 bases left between them. The CDR3 sequence is 15 residues long. Looked up from germline, CDR1 is LNHDA and CDR2 is SQIVND (reference sequence). The CDR3 coding sequence is TGTGCCAGTAGTATAGAATTACGTATGAACACTGAAGCTTTCTTT. This translates into CASSIELRMNTEAFF. The complete variable domain, with remaining parts taken from reference TRBV19 and TRBJ1-1, reads DGGITQSPKYLFRKEGQNVTLSCEQNLNHDAMYWYRQDPGQGLRLIYYSQIVNDFQKGDIAEGYSVSREKKESFPLTVTSAQKNPTAFYLCASSIELRMNTEAFFGQGTRLTVV.

The CDR3 sequence is CASSRLAGEDNEQFF. The CDR3 DNA reads TGTGCCAGCAGCCGACTAGCGGGAGAGGACAATGAGCAGTTCTTC. This chain links TRBV7-6 with TRBJ2-1; 12 bases are shared with TRBD2. The CDR3 totals 15 residues. Germline V CDR1 and CDR2: SGHVS, FNYEAQ. The trim removed 5 bases at V and 5 bases at J, leaving 4 bases unmatched. Complete variable domain (other parts from reference TRBV7-6 and TRBJ2-1): GAGVSQSPRYKVTKRGQDVALRCDPISGHVSLYWYRQALGQGPEFLTYFNYEAQQDKSGLPNDRFSAERPEGSISTLTIQRTEQRDSAMYRCASSRLAGEDNEQFFGPGTRLTVL.

The chain is built from TRBV6-5 and TRBJ2-3; D uncertain. CDR3 size: 13 residues. Trimming shortened V by 0 bases and J by 11 bases, and 12 bases separated the two germline ends. CDR1 and CDR2 from the germline V gene are MNHEY and SVGAGI. CDR3 in amino acids: CASSYSPSAKQYF. CDR3 bases: TGTGCCAGCAGTTACTCTCCTTCGGCAAAGCAGTATTTT.

The chain carries TRBV7-8 and TRBJ2-7, with unresolved D. V was shortened by 1 base and J by 4 bases, with 11 bases between the two germline ends. The CDR3 sequence is 14 residues long. Germline values: CDR1 SGHVS, CDR2 FQNEAQ. The CDR3 protein is CASSLVTARYEQYF. The DNA for the CDR3 is TGTGCCAGCAGCTTAGTGACGGCTAGATACGAGCAGTACTTC.

The chain carries TRBV7-9 and TRBJ2-7, with D unresolved. The germline CDR1 and CDR2 sequences are SEHNR and FQNEAQ (reference sequence). The CDR3 loop spans 12 amino acids. Trimming removed 5 bases at V and 4 bases at J, with 9 bases between. CDR3 loop: CASSQAIYEQYF. The DNA for the CDR3 is TGTGCCAGCAGCCAGGCGATTTACGAGCAGTACTTC.

The chain joins TRBV2 to TRBJ1-1, with unresolved D. This CDR3 is 14 amino acids long. In germline, CDR1 is SNHLY, CDR2 FYNNEI. V was shortened by 4 bases and J by 4 bases, with 13 bases between the two germline ends. CDR3 sequence: CASSGASRGTEAFF. The CDR3 coding sequence is TGTGCCAGCAGTGGGGCCAGTCGGGGCACTGAAGCTTTCTTT.

The chain joins TRBV7-6 to TRBJ2-5; D is undetermined. Germline CDR1 is SGHVS and CDR2 is FNYEAQ. With 5 bases removed from V and 1 base from J, the gap between germline ends came to 11 bases. This CDR3 contains 14 residues. Here the CDR3 reads CASSPRLIQETQYF. The CDR3 DNA reads TGTGCCAGCAGCCCCAGACTGATCCAAGAGACCCAGTACTTC.

The chain recombines TRBV29-1 with TRBJ2-2; D is perhaps TRBD1 (5 bases). Germline V gene lookup returns CDR1 SQVTM and CDR2 ANQGSEA. CDR3 length equals 12 residues. The V end was cut by 7 bases, the J end by 1 base, with 7 bases between. The CDR3 nucleotides are TGCAGCGCGACAGAGAACACCGGGGAGCTGTTTTTT. As protein: CSATENTGELFF.

This clone was seen a single time. Within the sample, other DNA sequences also encode this same CDR3. The chain couples TRBV5-1 to TRBJ2-3; TRBD2 matches at 8 bases. The CDR3 extends over 14 amino acids. V gave up 3 bases and J gave up 5 bases; unmatched junction bases: 5. Germline CDR1 SGHRS, CDR2 YFSETQ. This chain's CDR3 is CASSSPSGGDTQYF. CDR3 bases: TGCGCCAGCAGCTCACCGAGCGGGGGAGATACGCAGTATTTT.

The rearrangement links TRBV5-6 to TRBJ1-5, with D uncertain. V was pared by 1 base and J by 6 bases, with 8 bases between. Germline CDR1 reads SGHDT; CDR2 reads YYEEEE. This CDR3 has 13 amino acids. The DNA of the CDR3 is TGTGCCAGCAGCTTGCCAAGCGGTCAGCCCCAGCATTTT. Translation: CASSLPSGQPQHF.